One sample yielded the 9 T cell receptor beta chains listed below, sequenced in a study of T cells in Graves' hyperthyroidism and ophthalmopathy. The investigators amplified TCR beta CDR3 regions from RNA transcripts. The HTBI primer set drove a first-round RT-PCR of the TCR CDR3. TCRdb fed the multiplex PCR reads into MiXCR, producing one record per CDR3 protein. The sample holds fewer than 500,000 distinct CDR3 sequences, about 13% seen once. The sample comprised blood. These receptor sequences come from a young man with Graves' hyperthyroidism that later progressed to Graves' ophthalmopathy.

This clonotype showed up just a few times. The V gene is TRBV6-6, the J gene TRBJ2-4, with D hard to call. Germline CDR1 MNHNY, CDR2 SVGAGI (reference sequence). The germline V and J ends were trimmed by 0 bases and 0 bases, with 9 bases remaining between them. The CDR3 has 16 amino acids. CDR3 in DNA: TGTGCCAGCAGTTACTCGGTAGCTTTAGCCAAAAACATTCAGTACTTC. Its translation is CASSYSVALAKNIQYF.

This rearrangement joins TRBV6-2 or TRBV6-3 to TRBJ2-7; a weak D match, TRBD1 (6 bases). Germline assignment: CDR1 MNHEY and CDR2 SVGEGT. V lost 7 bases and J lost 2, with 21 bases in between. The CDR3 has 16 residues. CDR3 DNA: TGTGCCAGCACCCCTCTAGGGGCAGGGACAACCTACGAGCAGTACTTC. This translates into CASTPLGAGTTYEQYF.

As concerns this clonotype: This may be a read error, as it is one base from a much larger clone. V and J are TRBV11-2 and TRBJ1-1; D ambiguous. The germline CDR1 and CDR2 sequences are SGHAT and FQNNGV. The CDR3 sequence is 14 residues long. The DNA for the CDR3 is TGTGCCAGCAACCGGCAAACAGTGAACACTGGAGCTTTCTTT. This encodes CASNRQTVNTGAFF.

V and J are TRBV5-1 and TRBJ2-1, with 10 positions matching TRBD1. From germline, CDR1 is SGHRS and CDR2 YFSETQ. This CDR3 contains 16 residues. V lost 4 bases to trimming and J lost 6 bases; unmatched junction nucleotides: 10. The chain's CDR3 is CASSPGQGPLLNEQFF. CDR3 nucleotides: TGCGCCAGCAGCCCGGGACAGGGGCCCCTCCTCAATGAGCAGTTCTTC. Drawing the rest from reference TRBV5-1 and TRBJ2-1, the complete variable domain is KAGVTQTPRYLIKTRGQQVTLSCSPISGHRSVSWYQQTPGQGLQFLFEYFSETQRNKGNFPGRFSGRQFSNSRSEMNVSTLELGDSALYLCASSPGQGPLLNEQFFGPGTRLTVL.

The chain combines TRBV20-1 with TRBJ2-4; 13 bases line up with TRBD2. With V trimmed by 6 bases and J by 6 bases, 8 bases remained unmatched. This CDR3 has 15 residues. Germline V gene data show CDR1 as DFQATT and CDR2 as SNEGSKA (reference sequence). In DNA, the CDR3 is TGCAGTGCCCCTACTAGCGGGGGGGCCGCAAACATTCAGTACTTC. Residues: CSAPTSGGAANIQYF.

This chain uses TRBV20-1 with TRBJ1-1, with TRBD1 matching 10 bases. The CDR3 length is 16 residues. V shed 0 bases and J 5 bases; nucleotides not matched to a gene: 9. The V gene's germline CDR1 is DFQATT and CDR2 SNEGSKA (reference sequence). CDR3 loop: CSARESAGQGETEAFF. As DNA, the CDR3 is TGCAGTGCTAGAGAATCAGCCGGACAGGGGGAGACTGAAGCTTTCTTT.

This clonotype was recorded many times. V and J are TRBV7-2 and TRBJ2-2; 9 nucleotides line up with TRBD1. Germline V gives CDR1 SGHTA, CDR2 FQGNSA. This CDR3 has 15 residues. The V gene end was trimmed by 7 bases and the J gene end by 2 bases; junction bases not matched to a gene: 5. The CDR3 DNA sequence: TGTGCCAGCAACGTGGACAGGGGAAACACCGGGGAGCTGTTTTTT. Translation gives CASNVDRGNTGELFF.

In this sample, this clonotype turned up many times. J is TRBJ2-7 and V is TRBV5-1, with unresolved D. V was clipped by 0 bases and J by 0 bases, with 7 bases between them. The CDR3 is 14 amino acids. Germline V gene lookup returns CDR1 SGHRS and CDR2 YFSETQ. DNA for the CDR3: TGCGCCAGCAGCTTGGATCCCACCTCCTACGAGCAGTACTTC. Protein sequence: CASSLDPTSYEQYF.

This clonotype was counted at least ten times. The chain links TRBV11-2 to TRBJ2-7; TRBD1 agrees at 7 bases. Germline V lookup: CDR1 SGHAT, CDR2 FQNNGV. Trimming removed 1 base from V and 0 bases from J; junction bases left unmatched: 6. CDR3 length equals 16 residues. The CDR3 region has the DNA TGTGCCAGCAGCTTAGTATACAGGGGCGGCTCCTACGAGCAGTACTTC. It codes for CASSLVYRGGSYEQYF.